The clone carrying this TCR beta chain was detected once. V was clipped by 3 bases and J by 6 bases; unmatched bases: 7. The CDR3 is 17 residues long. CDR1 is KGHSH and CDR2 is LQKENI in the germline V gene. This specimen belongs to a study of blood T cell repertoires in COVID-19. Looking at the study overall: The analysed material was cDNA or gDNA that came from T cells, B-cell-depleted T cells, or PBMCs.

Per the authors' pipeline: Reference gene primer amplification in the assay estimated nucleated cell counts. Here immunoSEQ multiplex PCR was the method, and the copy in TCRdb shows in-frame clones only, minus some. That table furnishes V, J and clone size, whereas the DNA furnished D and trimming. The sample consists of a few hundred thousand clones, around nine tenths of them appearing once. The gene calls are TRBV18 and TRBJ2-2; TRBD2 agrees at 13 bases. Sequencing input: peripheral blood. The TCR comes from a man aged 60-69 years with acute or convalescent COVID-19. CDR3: CASSPPGLAGVAGELFF. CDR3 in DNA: TGTGCCAGCTCACCCCCCGGACTAGCGGGGGTGGCCGGGGAGCTGTTTTTT.